This passage covers 7 T cell receptor beta chains from one sample sequenced in a study of early T cells in non-severe SARS-CoV-2 infection. TCRdb re-derived calls from the 5' RACE reads in MiXCR, one entry per CDR3 protein. The sample includes roughly 120,000 distinct CDR3 sequences, more than 12% seen only once; the top ten take just over 20%. The material sequenced was whole blood. The receptor source for this set is an adult who was a healthcare worker with PCR-confirmed SARS-CoV-2 infection or an uninfected control (not recorded which).

This clonotype was detected only a few times. The chain is built from TRBV3-1 and TRBJ1-2; D gene unclear. The V and J ends lost 5 bases and 2 bases respectively, with 6 bases between them. From germline, CDR1 is LGHDT and CDR2 YNNKEL (reference sequence). The CDR3 spans 12 residues. As DNA, the CDR3 is TGTGCCAGCAGCGCTAGGAACTATGGCTACACCTTC. Its protein is CASSARNYGYTF.

The J gene is TRBJ1-1, the V gene TRBV4-2; the D gene is possibly TRBD1 (5 bases). V lost 4 bases and J 6 bases, leaving 24 bases between the germline ends. Germline V gives CDR1 LGHNA, CDR2 YNFKEQ. The CDR3 runs to 17 residues. In nucleotides, the CDR3 is TGTGCCAGCAGCCCTCCTCAGGTTGAGCGGCCGGGGGCTGAAGCTTTCTTT. This translates into CASSPPQVERPGAEAFF.

This clonotype has just a few counts. This chain uses TRBV5-4 with TRBJ2-5, with 9 bases identical to TRBD2. This CDR3 has 15 amino acids. Germline assignment: CDR1 SGHNT and CDR2 YYREEE (reference sequence). The V and J ends lost 3 bases and 4 bases, in that order; junction bases with no gene match: 7. The CDR3 sequence is CASSSQRGEPETQYF. The CDR3 DNA is TGTGCCAGCAGCTCTCAGCGGGGGGAACCAGAGACCCAGTACTTC.

This clonotype was counted ten times or more. In DNA, the CDR3 is TGCAGTGCACAGAGCGGGGGGGCACGAGAGACCCAGTACTTC. Its protein product is CSAQSGGARETQYF. The rearrangement uses TRBV20-1 and TRBJ2-5, with 10 positions matching TRBD2. This CDR3 has 14 residues. With V trimmed by 6 bases and J by 4 bases, 8 bases remained unmatched. The germline CDR1 and CDR2 sequences are DFQATT and SNEGSKA (reference sequence).

CDR3 DNA sequence: TGTGCCAGCAGTGGACAGGGGGACGAGCAGTACTTC. Residues: CASSGQGDEQYF. This chain uses TRBV6-2 or TRBV6-3 with TRBJ2-7; TRBD1 aligns across 10 bases. The CDR3 is 12 amino acids. With V trimmed by 5 bases and J by 5 bases, 0 bases remained unmatched. From germline, CDR1 is MNHEY and CDR2 SVGEGT.

The V and J genes are TRBV27 and TRBJ1-5; 7 bases match TRBD1. Germline-derived CDR1 and CDR2 are MNHEY and SMNVEV (reference sequence). CDR3 size: 14 residues. After removal of 3 bases from V and 5 bases from J, the junction contained 4 bases not matched to a gene. This CDR3 reads CASSLEGADQPQHF. For the CDR3, the DNA is TGTGCCAGCAGTTTGGAGGGGGCCGATCAGCCCCAGCATTTT.

This clonotype was picked up many times. V and J are TRBV18 and TRBJ2-6, with D perhaps TRBD1 (6 bases). CDR1 is KGHSH, CDR2 LQKENI, per germline. CDR3 length: 15 residues. Trimming took 6 bases from V and 0 from J, leaving 9 bases between them. CDR3 sequence (DNA): TGTGCCAGCTCGGTGACAGGCTCTGGGGCCAACGTCCTGACTTTC. Translated: CASSVTGSGANVLTF.